The 19 T cell receptor beta chains below all came from one sample that was sequenced in a study of T cell repertoires in cytomegalovirus infection (dated by TCRdb to the late 2010s). TCRdb records Illumina HiSeq 1500 as the sequencer. TCRdb ran its own pipeline on the public reads, namely fastp trimming at Q25 and MiXCR clone calling, and kept in-frame beta chains. Identical CDR3 proteins give one entry, which carries the most common genes and DNA. A total of just under 550,000 distinct CDR3 sequences appear in this sample, 26% of them only once. The ten largest account for approximately 13% of the sample. The specimen sequenced was PBMCs. The receptors derive from a human donor in good health (CMV status not recorded). Some clones in this sample may be carry-over from other donors' samples.

This clonotype showed up many times. The chain has TRBV19 and TRBJ1-2, with TRBD1 matching over 8 bases. The CDR3 runs to 14 residues. Germline V CDR1 and CDR2: LNHDA, SQIVND (reference sequence). V was pared by 5 bases and J by 1 base, with 3 bases of the junction left unmatched. CDR3 in DNA: TGTGCCAGTAGTCTCGGACAGGGTAACTATGGCTACACCTTC. Residues: CASSLGQGNYGYTF.

CDR3 bases: TGTGCCAGCAGTCAGCGGGGGAGCGGGGAGCTGTTTTTT. Translation gives CASSQRGSGELFF. The V and J genes are TRBV6-8 and TRBJ2-2; TRBD2 agrees at 8 bases. The CDR3 covers 13 residues. The J segment lost 7 bases and the V segment lost 5 bases, leaving 3 bases of the junction unmatched. CDR1 and CDR2 from the germline V gene are MNHGY and SAAAGT.

A few counts support this clonotype. V usage is TRBV27 and J usage is TRBJ2-7; D is possibly TRBD1 (6 bases). Per the germline V gene, CDR1 is MNHEY and CDR2 is SMNVEV (reference sequence). The CDR3 runs to 13 residues. The V and J ends lost 6 bases and 6 bases respectively, with 15 bases between them. The CDR3 here is CASRQRGTVEQYF. For the CDR3, the DNA is TGTGCCAGCAGACAAAGGGGGACGGTCGAGCAGTACTTC.

The chain couples TRBV7-2 to TRBJ1-2; 7 nucleotides align to TRBD1. Germline-derived CDR1 and CDR2 are SGHTA and FQGNSA. The CDR3 sequence is 14 residues long. With 5 bases clipped from V and 3 bases from J, the junction kept 6 bases outside the gene matches. The CDR3 region has the DNA TGTGCCAGCAGCCCACCAGGGGGGGACTATGGCTACACCTTC. The encoded protein is CASSPPGGDYGYTF.

This clonotype was detected a few times. This chain connects TRBV30 to TRBJ1-6, with D maybe TRBD1 (5 bases). CDR3 length equals 14 residues. The V end was cut by 0 bases, the J end by 7 bases, with 10 bases between. CDR1 GTSNPN and CDR2 SVGIG come from the germline V gene (reference sequence). For the CDR3, the DNA is TGTGCCTGGAGTGTCGAGGCAGGGAATTCACCCCTCCACTTT. It is translated as CAWSVEAGNSPLHF.

The chain links TRBV4-1 to TRBJ1-5; TRBD1 aligns across 9 bases. The CDR3 is 16 residues long. V shed 4 bases, J shed 5 bases, and the junction held 9 bases outside the gene matches. Looked up from germline, CDR1 is MGHRA and CDR2 is YSYEKL. Written as DNA, the CDR3 is TGCGCCAGCAGCCTCTTCCCGGGACAGGGTGATCAGCCCCAGCATTTT. This codes for CASSLFPGQGDQPQHF.

In its sample, this clonotype was seen a few times. This chain uses TRBV7-9 with TRBJ2-5, with TRBD1 matching 9 bases. CDR1 is SEHNR, CDR2 FQNEAQ, per germline (reference sequence). The CDR3 runs to 15 residues. The trim removed 5 bases at V and 5 bases at J, leaving 9 bases unmatched. The CDR3 sequence is CASSPKQGAGETQYF. The CDR3 nucleotides read TGTGCCAGCAGCCCCAAACAGGGGGCAGGGGAGACCCAGTACTTC.

The V gene is TRBV14, the J gene TRBJ2-3; D unclear. Trimming stripped 5 bases from V and 8 bases from J, with 14 bases between. The CDR3 consists of 13 residues. Germline V gene lookup returns CDR1 SGHDN and CDR2 FVKESK. The CDR3 is CASSTGAGPTQYF. DNA for the CDR3: TGTGCCAGCAGCACCGGAGCTGGCCCTACGCAGTATTTT.

The CDR3 is CSARALAEGYNEQFF. The CDR3 DNA reads TGCAGTGCTAGAGCCCTAGCGGAAGGCTACAATGAGCAGTTCTTC. The J gene is TRBJ2-1, the V gene TRBV20-1, with 7 nucleotides matching TRBD2. This CDR3 comprises 15 residues. Germline CDR1 DFQATT, CDR2 SNEGSKA (reference sequence). The ends lost 1 base at V and 3 bases at J; junction bases unmatched: 6.

A single count supports this clonotype. The genes are TRBV6-6 and TRBJ2-7; D remains unclear. This CDR3 is 12 amino acids long. The germline gives CDR1 MNHNY, CDR2 SVGAGI (reference sequence). V lost 1 base, J lost 7 bases, and 8 bases lay in between. The CDR3 nucleotides are TGTGCCAGCAGTTACTACCCTGGGGAGCAGTACGTC. Its protein is CASSYYPGEQYV.

In this sample, this clonotype turned up many times. The J gene is TRBJ1-1, the V gene TRBV7-9; the D gene is possibly TRBD1 (6 bases). Per germline, CDR1 SEHNR and CDR2 FQNEAQ (reference sequence). This CDR3 is built from 14 residues. Trimming took off 8 bases at V and 5 bases at J, with 18 bases between the two ends. CDR3 nucleotide sequence: TGTGCCAGCCAAAAGGGGGAGGCCTGGACTGAAGCTTTCTTT. Its protein is CASQKGEAWTEAFF.

This clonotype appeared many times. The rearrangement joins TRBV7-2 to TRBJ1-3, with 8 bases identical to TRBD1. This CDR3 has 15 amino acids. Unmatched junction bases numbered 2, after V lost 0 bases and J lost 4 bases. Germline CDR1 is SGHTA and CDR2 is FQGNSA. CDR3 region: CASSLAGTGGNTIYF. The CDR3 DNA reads as TGTGCCAGCAGCTTAGCAGGGACAGGAGGAAACACCATATATTTT.

The table lists this clonotype with a few counts. The gene calls are TRBV24-1 and TRBJ2-1; 13 bases align to TRBD2. This CDR3 is 22 amino acids long. V shed 4 bases, J shed 0 bases, and the junction held 17 bases outside the gene matches. CDR1 is KGHDR and CDR2 is SFDVKD in the germline V gene. Here the CDR3 reads CATSDLSTGQGTSGTSYNEQFF. Here the CDR3 DNA reads TGTGCCACCAGTGACCTATCAACCGGACAGGGGACTAGCGGGACCTCCTACAATGAGCAGTTCTTC.

This sequence joins TRBV28 and TRBJ1-4; 10 bases fit TRBD1. The CDR3 spans 15 residues. Germline V gene sequence: CDR1 MDHEN, CDR2 SYDVKM. The V gene end was trimmed by 6 bases and the J gene end by 8 bases; junction bases not matched to a gene: 9. The CDR3 DNA sequence: TGTGCCAGCAGAGAAGACAGGGGGCCCGGGGAAAAACTGTTTTTT. Protein product: CASREDRGPGEKLFF.

This clonotype has a count of ten or more. This chain links TRBV7-6 with TRBJ2-3; D possibly matches TRBD1 or TRBD2 (6 bases each). Germline lookup yields CDR1 SGHVS and CDR2 FNYEAQ. Trimming took 1 base from V and 4 from J, leaving 15 bases between them. The CDR3 length is 16 residues. This CDR3 is CASSLDKGGGPDTQYF. DNA for the CDR3: TGTGCCAGCAGCTTAGATAAGGGGGGCGGACCAGATACGCAGTATTTT.

This clonotype was picked up a small number of times. The chain uses TRBV27 and TRBJ1-1; no clear D. V was pared by 2 bases and J by 1 base, with 8 bases between. Germline V lookup: CDR1 MNHEY, CDR2 SMNVEV (reference sequence). This CDR3 has 14 amino acids. Written as DNA, the CDR3 is TGTGCCAGCAGTTTACAGGAGGGGAACACTGAAGCTTTCTTT. It yields the protein CASSLQEGNTEAFF.

This clonotype turned up a few times. The chain recombines TRBV4-1 with TRBJ2-1; D not resolved. Germline CDR1 is MGHRA and CDR2 is YSYEKL. The CDR3 spans 14 residues. Trimming removed 4 bases from V and 9 bases from J, with 16 bases in between. The CDR3 is CASSPPGPTSEQFF. CDR3 coding DNA: TGCGCCAGCAGCCCGCCGGGCCCCACCAGTGAGCAGTTCTTC.

This clonotype was seen only once. This chain connects TRBV5-1 to TRBJ1-4; D is unresolved. Per germline, CDR1 SGHRS and CDR2 YFSETQ. V lost 2 bases to trimming and J lost 4 bases, with 9 bases between them. The CDR3 is 14 residues long. CDR3 DNA sequence: TGCGCCAGCAGCTTCGGGTATGATAATGAAAAACTGTTTTTT. The encoded protein is CASSFGYDNEKLFF.

The chain links TRBV6-5 to TRBJ2-2; either TRBD1 or TRBD2 may supply D (5 bases each). Germline CDR1 reads MNHEY; CDR2 reads SVGAGI. The CDR3 totals 14 residues. Trimming cost V 6 bases and J 8 bases, with 16 bases left between them. The CDR3 DNA reads TGTGCCAGCAGCCGGGACCCGGCCTCGGGGGAGCTGTTTTTT. Protein: CASSRDPASGELFF.